This T cell receptor (beta chain) was profiled in a study of shared clonotypes between healthy human individuals. Notes on this clone: Its specificity is not known.

Study findings and constraints: Sequencing depth was expected to affect clonotype sharing among donors.

The authors split each subset's genomic DNA evenly across several immunoSEQ plates. Data came from immunoSEQ multiplex PCR; TCRdb stores just in-frame clones and leaves some out. Altogether 100,000 or so clones are present, about 72% being singletons, with the ten largest covering approximately 25%. Trimming removed 2 bases from V and 3 bases from J, with 13 bases in between. The CDR3 length is 15 residues. The V gene's germline CDR1 is ENHRY and CDR2 SYGVKD. Material for sequencing was memory CD8+ T cells sorted from blood. This sample's subset: CD45RO+ cells pooled with CCR7-negative TemRA cells. This chain joins TRBV10-3 and TRBJ1-2, with D perhaps matching TRBD1 (5 bases). The source is a woman aged 25 to 39 in good health. The CDR3 spells CAISEPPAGHYGYTF. The CDR3 nucleotides read TGTGCCATCAGTGAGCCTCCGGCGGGGCACTATGGCTACACCTTC.